This T cell receptor beta chain was sequenced during a study of cytomegalovirus exposure and HLA in healthy donors. Study results and caveats: Clonal expansion was found to be greater in HLA-associated TCR beta chains than in equally common others in a later analysis. Some TCR beta chains (164 of them) were listed as cytomegalovirus-associated.

To note about this clone: Its antigen is as yet unknown.

V dropped 6 bases and J dropped 0 bases, with 9 bases sitting between them. CDR1 is MNHNS and CDR2 is SASEGT in the germline V gene. This CDR3 contains 14 residues. PCR involved 60 Vbeta and 13 Jbeta primers. Clones were read by immunoSEQ multiplex PCR, and TCRdb kept only the in-frame ones, dropping some. The data show about 95,000 clones, 76% seen once. This rearrangement joins TRBV6-1 to TRBJ1-5; a possible D gene is TRBD1 (5 bases). The sequencing sample was made of PBMCs. The source of this sequence is a man younger than 40 in good health and CMV-seropositive. This chain's CDR3 is CASRDRDSNQPQHF. CDR3 in DNA: TGTGCCAGCAGAGACAGAGATAGCAATCAGCCCCAGCATTTT.